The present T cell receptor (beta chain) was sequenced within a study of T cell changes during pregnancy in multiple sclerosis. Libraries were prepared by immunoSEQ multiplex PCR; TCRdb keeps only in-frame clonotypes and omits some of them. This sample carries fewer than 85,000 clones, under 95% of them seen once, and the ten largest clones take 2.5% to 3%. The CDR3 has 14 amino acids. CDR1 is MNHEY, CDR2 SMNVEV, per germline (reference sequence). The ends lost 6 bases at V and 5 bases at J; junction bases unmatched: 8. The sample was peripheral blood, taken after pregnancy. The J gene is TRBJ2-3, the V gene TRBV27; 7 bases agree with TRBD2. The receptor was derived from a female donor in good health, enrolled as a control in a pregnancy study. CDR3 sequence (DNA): TGTGCCAGCAGATGGGCGGGAGTCGAAGATACGCAGTATTTT. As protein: CASRWAGVEDTQYF.